A selection of T cell receptor beta chains follows, all from one sample in a study of CD8 T cells in Susac syndrome. TCRdb reprocessed the immunoSEQ multiplex PCR reads via MiXCR and lists one record per CDR3 protein. The data contain under 200,000 distinct CDR3 sequences, roughly 90% of them singletons. The specimen was CD4+ T cells from PBMCs. All receptors derive from a human donor with Susac syndrome. CDR3s include the opening cysteine and the closing phenylalanine or tryptophan. The order of the fields is V gene, D gene, J gene, CDR3 DNA, CDR3 protein. The D gene is left open where the match is weak.

TRBV20-1	-	TRBJ1-5	TGCAGTGCTACGTCGGGCAATCAGCCCCAGCATTTT	CSATSGNQPQHF
TRBV20-1	-	TRBJ2-3	TGCAGCCCCCTCGAGGGGCCCACAGATACGCAGTATTTT	CSPLEGPTDTQYF
TRBV24-1	-	TRBJ1-5	TGTGCCCTAGAAGAGGGTAATAGCAATCAGCCCCAGCATTTT	CALEEGNSNQPQHF
TRBV9	-	TRBJ2-6	TGTGCCAGCAGCCCACGTAGTGGAGGCTCTGGGGCCAACGTCCTGACTTTC	CASSPRSGGSGANVLTF
TRBV2	TRBD2	TRBJ2-1	TGTGCCAGCAGTGTGAGTAGCGGGATAAGGGGGAATGAGCAGTTCTTC	CASSVSSGIRGNEQFF
TRBV2	-	TRBJ2-7	TGTGCCAGCAGTGAAGCCGAGGGACCCTACGAGCAGTACTTC	CASSEAEGPYEQYF
TRBV12-3/TRBV12-4	-	TRBJ2-1	TGTGCCAGCAGTGGCGATCCGGGGGTTTACAATGAGCAGTTCTTC	CASSGDPGVYNEQFF
TRBV9	TRBD2	TRBJ2-1	TGTGCCAGCAGCCGTAACCCCCTAGCGGGAGTCGTGAATGAGCAGTTCTTC	CASSRNPLAGVVNEQFF
TRBV30	TRBD1	TRBJ1-2	TGTGCCTGGAGTCAGGGGGCGGTCAATGGCTACACCTTC	CAWSQGAVNGYTF
TRBV5-4	-	TRBJ1-5	TGTGCCAGCAGCTTGTATGAGGGGGGCTCTTATAGCAATCAGCCCCAGCATTTT	CASSLYEGGSYSNQPQHF